The present TCR beta chain was sequenced within a study of beta chain features in type 1 diabetes. General study findings and limits: Significant though moderate, a shortening of TCRB CDR3s appeared in all four CD4+ subsets of Type 1 diabetes patients. Amplification by PCR could prefer shorter templates, with the same effect in patients and controls.

The CDR3 has 15 amino acids. The germline V gene has CDR1 SGHRS and CDR2 YFSETQ. Trimming stripped 0 bases from V and 2 bases from J, with 11 bases between. Reverse transcribing all isolated RNA meant expressed TCRB transcripts were sequenced. TCRdb's table, derived via immunoSEQ multiplex PCR, lists solely in-frame clones and lacks some. Among 130,000 or so clones listed, around 9% were seen once. Of note for this clone: Its antigen remains unknown.

Sequences were obtained from central memory CD4+ T cells from blood. This receptor was identified in a man younger than 40 with type 1 diabetes. V and J are TRBV5-1 and TRBJ2-5; D is perhaps TRBD1 (5 bases). The CDR3 DNA sequence: TGCGCCAGCAGCTTGGCCCCAGGGAATCAAGAGACCCAGTACTTC. Its translation: CASSLAPGNQETQYF.